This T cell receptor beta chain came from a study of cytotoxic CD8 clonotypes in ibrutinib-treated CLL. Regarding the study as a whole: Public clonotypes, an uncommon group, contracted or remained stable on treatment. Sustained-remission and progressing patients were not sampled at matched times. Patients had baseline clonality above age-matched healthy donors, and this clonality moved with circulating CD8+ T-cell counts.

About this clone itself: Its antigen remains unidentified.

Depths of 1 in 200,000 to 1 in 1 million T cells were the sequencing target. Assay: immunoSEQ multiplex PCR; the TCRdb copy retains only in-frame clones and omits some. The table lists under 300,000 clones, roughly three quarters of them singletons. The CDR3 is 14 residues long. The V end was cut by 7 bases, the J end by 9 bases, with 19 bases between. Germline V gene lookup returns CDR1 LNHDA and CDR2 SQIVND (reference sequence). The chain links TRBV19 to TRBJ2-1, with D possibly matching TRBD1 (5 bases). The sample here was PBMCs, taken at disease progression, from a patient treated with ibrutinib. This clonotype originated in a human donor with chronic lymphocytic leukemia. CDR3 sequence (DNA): TGTGCCAGTAATTGGGGCAGGGAATATCCTGAGCAGTTCTTC. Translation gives CASNWGREYPEQFF.